Described below is a single TCR beta chain sequence and its context. Its specificity is unknown. Mismatch repair deficiency was confirmed in all patients, by PCR or immunohistochemistry. TCRs were sequenced from a few patients responding to pembrolizumab. The data are from a study of PD-1 blockade in mismatch repair-deficient tumors. Across the whole study: Patients had fewer than 15 mismatch repair-deficient cancer types and were previously treated and progressing. Whole-study findings and limits: Tumor-resident clones, often absent from pretreatment blood, expanded after pembrolizumab and then contracted.

Clones were read by immunoSEQ multiplex PCR, and TCRdb kept only the in-frame ones, dropping some. The data show about 63,000 clones, approximately 88% seen once. The CDR3 is 14 amino acids. Looked up from germline, CDR1 is SGHNT and CDR2 is YYREEE (reference sequence). V lost 2 bases and J lost 5, with 13 bases in between. This TCR was recovered from an adult with mismatch repair-deficient cancer. The chain links TRBV5-4 to TRBJ2-5; D could derive from TRBD1 or TRBD2 (6 bases each). The sequencing here drew on peripheral blood, taken 52 weeks after starting pembrolizumab. This chain's CDR3 is CASSLAEGGETQYF. DNA for the CDR3: TGTGCCAGCAGCTTAGCGGAGGGGGGCGAGACCCAGTACTTC.